This T cell receptor beta chain was retrieved from a study of blood T cell repertoires in COVID-19. Study information: Specimens from acute and convalescent COVID-19 originated in the United States, Italy and Spain. T cells, B-cell-depleted T cells, or PBMCs supplied cDNA or gDNA.

In its sample, this clone was seen once. From germline, CDR1 is KGHSH and CDR2 LQKENI. V was cut by 0 bases and J by 5 bases, with 23 bases left in between. CDR3 length equals 18 residues. Methods used by the authors: Estimates of nucleated cell counts were drawn from the amplification of reference gene primers. Sequencing was performed with immunoSEQ multiplex PCR; in TCRdb, only in-frame clones are kept and a portion is missing. V, J and clone size were drawn from that table, and D and trimming were deduced from the DNA. This sample yields 37,000 or so clones, of which 70% to 90% are seen a single time; around 11% belongs to the top ten.

This chain joins TRBV18 and TRBJ2-7; weak D call: TRBD2 (5 bases). This sequence originates from a man aged 55 to 70 with active COVID-19. The specimen sequenced was peripheral blood. The CDR3 DNA is TGTGCCAGCTCACCACCGTCGAAATCGGGGTTTCCCTCGGACGAGCAGTACTTC. Translation: CASSPPSKSGFPSDEQYF.